This T cell receptor (beta chain) derives from a study of T cells in Graves' hyperthyroidism and ophthalmopathy. In the study overall: The blood sample was taken at first diagnosis, before treatment began. Study results and caveats: The majority of expanded thyroid clonotypes above 0.001 also appeared in blood.

The CDR3 is made up of 15 amino acids. CDR1 and CDR2 from the germline V gene are SGHNT and YENEEA. Trimming cost V 8 bases and J 2 bases, with 16 bases left between them. What was amplified from RNA transcripts were TCR beta CDR3 regions. HTBI primers were used for first-round RT-PCR of the TCR CDR3. TCRdb passed the multiplex PCR reads through MiXCR, listing each CDR3 protein once. This sample has about 600,000 distinct CDR3 sequences, with about a sixth found just once. This clonotype occurred many times. The target antigen is unknown. The TCR was taken from a woman aged 35 to 49 with Graves' ophthalmopathy. The chain combines TRBV11-3 with TRBJ2-1; D possibly corresponds to TRBD1 (6 bases). The material sequenced was blood. CDR3 loop: CASSPGRGAYNEQFF. The CDR3 region has the DNA TGTGCCAGCTCACCGGGCAGGGGAGCCTACAATGAGCAGTTCTTC.